Listed below are T cell receptor beta chains from one sample, sequenced in a study of blood T cell repertoires in COVID-19. TCRdb's table, derived via immunoSEQ multiplex PCR, lists solely in-frame clones and lacks some. The sample contains 150,000 to 200,000 clones, roughly 80% of which appear only once. The sample was peripheral blood. The receptors come from a man between 60 and 75 years old with acute or convalescent COVID-19. CDR3s include the opening cysteine and the closing phenylalanine or tryptophan. The D gene is left open where the match is weak. Only some rows state a clone size, as once, few, many or a class for expanded clones.

size	V	D	J	CDR3	DNA
NA	TRBV5-5	TRBD1	TRBJ2-7	CASSLGQGHYEQYF	TGTGCCAGCAGCTTGGGACAGGGGCACTACGAGCAGTACTTC
NA	TRBV2	NA	TRBJ1-4	CASCSRTNEKLFF	TGTGCCAGCTGCTCGCGCACTAATGAAAAACTGTTTTTT
NA	TRBV6-2/TRBV6-3	NA	TRBJ1-1	CASSYSNAWAGSNTEAFF	TGTGCCAGCAGTTACTCGAACGCTTGGGCGGGGTCGAACACTGAAGCTTTCTTT
NA	TRBV6-5	TRBD1	TRBJ2-5	CASSLSGTGNQETQYF	TGTGCCAGCAGTTTGTCCGGGACAGGGAACCAAGAGACCCAGTACTTC
NA	TRBV5-1	TRBD2	TRBJ2-3	CASSLVGLAGYSTDTQYF	TGCGCCAGCAGCTTGGTGGGTCTAGCGGGGTATAGCACAGATACGCAGTATTTT
NA	TRBV4-1	NA	TRBJ2-2	CASSQVTANTGELFF	TGCGCCAGCAGCCAAGTGACAGCTAACACCGGGGAGCTGTTTTTT
NA	TRBV7-3	TRBD2	TRBJ2-1	CASSLTGGGYNEQFF	TGTGCCAGCAGCTTAACGGGCGGGGGATACAATGAGCAGTTCTTC
NA	TRBV7-2	NA	TRBJ2-3	CASSRPGGTQYF	TGTGCCAGCAGTCGACCTGGGGGGACGCAGTATTTT
NA	TRBV27	NA	TRBJ2-5	CASSHIRTGPETQYF	TGTGCCAGCAGTCACATACGAACAGGGCCCGAGACCCAGTACTTC
NA	TRBV5-4	NA	TRBJ2-5	CASSPAGVGGETQYF	TGTGCCAGCAGCCCAGCAGGGGTTGGGGGAGAGACCCAGTACTTC
NA	TRBV3-1/TRBV3-2	TRBD1	TRBJ1-6	CASSKTGGDSPLHF	TGTGCCAGCAGCAAGACAGGGGGAGATTCACCCCTCCACTTT
NA	TRBV20-1	NA	TRBJ2-1	CSASRGNEQFF	TGCAGTGCTAGTCGGGGTAATGAGCAGTTCTTC
NA	TRBV5-1	TRBD1	TRBJ2-4	CASSHTGGDAKNIQYF	TGCGCCAGCAGCCACACAGGGGGCGATGCCAAAAACATTCAGTACTTC
NA	TRBV5-1	TRBD2	TRBJ2-3	CASSLTRGGDTQYF	TGCGCCAGCAGCTTGACTAGGGGAGGGGATACGCAGTATTTT
NA	TRBV7-8	TRBD1	TRBJ1-1	CASSSEGTAEGVVFWEISEAFF	TGTGCCAGCAGCTCTGAGGGGACAGCTGAGGGTGTAGTGTTCTGGGAAATTAGTGAAGCTTTCTTT
NA	TRBV30	TRBD2	TRBJ2-1	CAWRRLAGGVWGQFF	TGTGCCTGGAGGAGACTAGCGGGAGGCGTTTGGGGGCAGTTCTTC
few	TRBV10-3	TRBD1	TRBJ1-1	CAISDPPRQGSSTEAFF	TGTGCCATCAGTGACCCTCCTAGACAGGGGTCTTCCACTGAAGCTTTCTTT
NA	TRBV11-2	NA	TRBJ1-5	CASSLAGQGQPQHF	TGTGCCAGCAGCTTAGCAGGGCAAGGGCAGCCCCAGCATTTT
NA	TRBV7-2	NA	TRBJ1-2	CASSSGDRLRGYTF	TGTGCCAGCAGCTCGGGAGACAGACTTAGGGGCTACACCTTC
NA	TRBV5-1	TRBD1	TRBJ2-7	CASSQDRVSYEQYF	TGCGCCAGCAGCCAGGACAGGGTCTCCTACGAGCAGTACTTC
NA	TRBV23-1	NA	TRBJ1-5	CASSQKGFNQPQHF	TGCGCCAGCAGTCAGAAGGGGTTTAATCAGCCCCAGCATTTT